This T cell receptor (beta chain) was observed in a study of blood T cell repertoires in COVID-19. Only in-frame clones appear in the TCRdb table, and some are missing; sequencing was by immunoSEQ multiplex PCR. The data hold some 240,000 clones, with about 88% observed a single time. This CDR3 spans 14 amino acids. Trimming shortened V by 4 bases and J by 0 bases, and 9 bases separated the two germline ends. The germline V gene encodes CDR1 SNHLY and CDR2 FYNNEI. The study recruited people aged about 18 to 90 years across 20 to 30 US areas. Assignment of participants to cohorts was predicated upon participant-reported clinical history.

Sequencing was performed on PBMCs or T cells enriched from blood (not recorded which). The TCR originated in a man aged 25 to 45 with acute COVID-19. The chain has TRBV2 and TRBJ1-2; D is possibly TRBD1 (5 bases). The CDR3 bases are TGTGCCAGCAGTGGCAGGGCAACTAACTATGGCTACACCTTC. Translation: CASSGRATNYGYTF.